This T cell receptor beta chain was retrieved from a study of blood T cell repertoires in COVID-19 (dated by TCRdb to 2020 to 2021). Turning to the overall study: Collaborator samples came from the United States, Italy and Spain and covered acute and convalescent phases of COVID-19. The prospective study material was composed of cDNA or gDNA derived from T cells, B-cell-depleted T cells, or PBMCs. The dataset comprised deeply sampled blood TCRbeta repertoires from subjects exposed to, actively infected with, or recovered from COVID-19. A freely available public database, intended as a resource for researchers studying the immune response to SARS-CoV-2, is where the repertoires were released. Samples came from the ongoing ImmuneRACE study (first 160 participants) plus 1,254 subjects from 6 global collaborators. A de-identified subject ID, COVID-19 status, age in years and sex were almost always included in the sample metadata. Where HLA class I and class II types were available, the types were taken from metadata supplied by the sample provider, not from assay-based typing.

What the research found in general, with its limitations: How much clinical and demographic metadata was included differed by source and by participant, and the metadata was provided uncurated.

As concerns this clone: Its antigen is currently not known. No base-level quality is on record; no much larger clone is a single base apart.

TCRbeta CDR3 regions were amplified from genomic DNA by means of the immunoSEQ Assay, a bias-controlled multiplex PCR. For the original study's pipeline: The number of nucleated cells in each sample was estimated from the amplification of reference gene primers within the assay. To quantify the absolute abundance of each unique TCRbeta CDR3 rearrangement, sequence reads were collapsed and filtered. For each sample, productive Simpson clonality was calculated as the square root of Simpson's diversity index over productive rearrangements. TCRdb obtained this table from immuneACCESS and retained in-frame rearrangements with V and J assigned. These tables miss some clones; where compared with another copy, unresolved V genes account for less than half of the shortfall, and the remainder is unexplained. V and J calls and clone size come straight from that table; D and trimming were deduced from the DNA. The sample records 120,000 to 150,000 clones, 80% of which are singletons. The ten largest clones capture about 5% of the sample.

Trimming accounts for 4 bases at V and 1 base at J, while the number of junction bases matched to no gene is 3. Measured from the cysteine to the phenylalanine, the CDR3 is 15 residues long. The only DNA kept is the CDR3, 45 bases in frame from the first base. The CDR1 and CDR2 encoded by the germline V gene (reference sequence) are LNHDA and SQIVND. Collaborating institutions collected whole blood in K2EDTA tubes following their own protocols. For TCRbeta analysis, collaborators shipped samples as frozen whole blood, isolated PBMCs, or DNA extracted from either of those sample types. Rearrangement joined TRBV19 to TRBJ2-3, and 9 junction bases match TRBD1. Sequencing was done on a sample of peripheral blood. The clonotype comes from a woman between 45 and 60 years old with acute or convalescent COVID-19. Here the CDR3 is given as CASSTGQGGTDTQYF. The DNA is as follows: TGTGCCAGTAGTACGGGACAGGGTGGCACAGATACGCAGTATTTT.